This T cell receptor (beta chain) comes out of a study of blood T cell repertoires in COVID-19. As for the study in general: Specimens from acute and convalescent COVID-19 originated in the United States, Italy and Spain.

J was trimmed by 7 bases and V by 7 bases; bases with no gene match: 12. Germline V CDR1 and CDR2: GTSNPN, SVGIG (reference sequence). The CDR3 is 13 residues long. Participants were aged roughly 18 to 90 years from about 25 US areas. Which cohort a participant joined came from the clinical history participants gave. Original handling: From reference gene primer amplification, estimates of nucleated cell counts were derived. Sequencing used immunoSEQ multiplex PCR; TCRdb keeps in-frame clones, though not all of them. The V and J calls and clone size are taken from that table; D and trimming were inferred from the DNA. The data contain over 200,000 clones, roughly nine tenths of them singletons.

The receptor's source is a woman aged 25 to 39 with acute COVID-19. The sample was PBMCs or T cells enriched from blood (not recorded which). V gene TRBV30 combines with J gene TRBJ2-5; 7 positions agree with TRBD1. CDR3 region: CAYLTDRPGTQYF. The CDR3 DNA sequence: TGTGCCTACCTAACGGACAGGCCGGGGACCCAGTACTTC.